This paragraph covers one TCR beta chain sequence. The data stem from a study of blood T cell repertoires in COVID-19. Study at large: Material from acute and convalescent COVID-19 was sourced from the United States, Italy and Spain. T cells, B-cell-depleted T cells, or PBMCs supplied cDNA or gDNA.

Original processing notes: Amplification from reference gene primers served as the basis for estimated nucleated cell counts. Sequencing was performed with immunoSEQ multiplex PCR; in TCRdb, only in-frame clones are kept and a portion is missing. V and J calls and clone size are as listed in that table; D and trimming were resolved from the DNA. The sample lists 95,000 to 150,000 clones, roughly 88% occurring once. This clonotype originated in a man aged 45 to 65 with acute or convalescent COVID-19. The specimen sequenced was peripheral blood.

The CDR3 DNA is TGCGCCAGCAGCCAAGTGCGACTAGCGGGAGGAGAGCAGTTCTTC. Amino acid sequence: CASSQVRLAGGEQFF. The chain recombines TRBV4-3 with TRBJ2-1; 13 bases match TRBD2. CDR3 length equals 15 residues. Germline CDR1 is LGHNA and CDR2 is YSLEER. V was clipped by 1 base and J by 10 bases; unmatched bases: 4.